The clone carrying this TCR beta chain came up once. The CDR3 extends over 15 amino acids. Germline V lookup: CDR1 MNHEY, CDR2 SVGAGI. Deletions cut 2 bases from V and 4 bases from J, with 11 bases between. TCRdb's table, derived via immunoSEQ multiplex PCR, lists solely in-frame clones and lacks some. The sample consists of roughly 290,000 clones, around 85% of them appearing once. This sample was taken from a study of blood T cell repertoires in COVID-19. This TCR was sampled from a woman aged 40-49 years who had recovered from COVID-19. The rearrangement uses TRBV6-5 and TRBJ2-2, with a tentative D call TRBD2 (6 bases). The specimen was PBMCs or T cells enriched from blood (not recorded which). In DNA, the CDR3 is TGTGCCAGCAGTTACGGAGGGGTCGTCACCGGGGAGCTGTTTTTT. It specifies CASSYGGVVTGELFF.